The following is a T cell receptor (beta chain) sequence with its context. The antigen remains undetermined. One junction end disagrees with the germline gene, perhaps due to a read error. The data were taken from a study of cytomegalovirus exposure and HLA in healthy donors. Researchers ran the PCR with 60 Vbeta and 13 Jbeta primers. Clones were sequenced by immunoSEQ multiplex PCR, and TCRdb holds only the in-frame ones, with some missing. Found here are under 200,000 clones, around 72% of them singletons; the top ten hold over 1.3%. Findings of the study overall: The likely explanation for a cluster of highly shared sequence variants was sequencing artifact.

CDR3 size: 14 residues. CDR1 is SGDLS and CDR2 is YYNGEE in the germline V gene. The sample comprised PBMCs. V and J are TRBV9 and TRBJ1-5, with D tentatively TRBD1 (5 bases). The source is a man aged 18-30 years in good health and CMV-seronegative. This CDR3 reads CASSVGQSNQPRHF. CDR3 nucleotides: TGTGCCAGCAGCGTAGGACAGTCGAATCAGCCCCGGCATTTT.